A single sample gave rise to the 27 T cell receptor beta chains below, sequenced in a study of blood T cell repertoires in COVID-19. Repertoires were generated with immunoSEQ multiplex PCR, while TCRdb's copy carries only in-frame clones and drops some. The sample carries about 180,000 clones, 87% recorded once. The sequenced sample consisted of PBMCs or T cells enriched from blood (not recorded which). These receptors all stem from a human donor with acute COVID-19. The donor label of this sample is uncertain.

The rearrangement links TRBV18 to TRBJ1-2; the match to TRBD1 covers 7 bases. Germline V gene lookup returns CDR1 KGHSH and CDR2 LQKENI. CDR3 length equals 15 residues. Trimming cost V 3 bases and J 5 bases; bases outside gene matches: 9. The CDR3: CASSPNGGGDYGYTF. The CDR3 DNA follows: TGTGCCAGCTCACCTAATGGAGGGGGCGATTATGGCTACACCTTC.

This chain joins TRBV13 and TRBJ2-5, with D perhaps matching TRBD2 (5 bases). Germline V gene data show CDR1 as PRHDT and CDR2 as FYEKMQ (reference sequence). The CDR3 is 15 amino acids. Trimming cost V 0 bases and J 0 bases, with 8 bases left between them. The CDR3 loop reads CASSLGGENQETQYF. CDR3 bases: TGTGCCAGCAGCTTAGGTGGGGAGAACCAAGAGACCCAGTACTTC.

This clone appeared a few times. This sequence joins TRBV4-2 and TRBJ2-1; D may be TRBD1 (6 bases). In germline, CDR1 is LGHNA, CDR2 YNFKEQ. The CDR3 sequence is 13 residues long. V dropped 4 bases and J dropped 10 bases, with 14 bases sitting between them. The CDR3 loop is CASSPLGAGEQFF. CDR3 nucleotides: TGTGCCAGCAGCCCGTTGGGGGCAGGGGAGCAGTTCTTC.

The rearrangement joins TRBV11-2 to TRBJ2-2; 14 bases are a match to TRBD2. Germline values: CDR1 SGHAT, CDR2 FQNNGV. Trimming took 3 bases from V and 4 from J; bases not matched to a gene: 1. This CDR3 has 16 amino acids. The CDR3 DNA reads TGTGCCAGCAGCTTGACTAGCGGGGGGGGCACCGGGGAGCTGTTTTTT. This translates into CASSLTSGGGTGELFF.

This clone is a singleton in its sample. The chain has TRBV6-2 or TRBV6-3 and TRBJ1-1, with TRBD1 identical over 7 bases. Unmatched junction bases numbered 7, after V lost 5 bases and J lost 4 bases. CDR1 MNHEY and CDR2 SVGEGT come from the germline V gene. CDR3 length equals 14 residues. DNA of the CDR3: TGTGCCAGCAGTGCCCGACAGGGCGGCACTGAAGCTTTCTTT. This codes for CASSARQGGTEAFF.

The J gene is TRBJ2-1, the V gene TRBV7-2; TRBD1 might be the D (5 bases). Trimming removed 7 bases from V and 12 bases from J, with 22 bases in between. This CDR3 spans 14 amino acids. Germline CDR1 and CDR2: SGHTA and FQGNSA. The CDR3 protein is CASTDTGPLGAQFF. The CDR3, as DNA: TGTGCCAGCACCGACACCGGGCCTCTTGGGGCGCAGTTCTTC.

This chain links TRBV5-4 with TRBJ2-7; 7 nucleotides match TRBD2. Germline trimming cut 2 bases from V and 0 bases from J; bases unmatched to any gene: 5. The germline gives CDR1 SGHNT, CDR2 YYREEE (reference sequence). The CDR3 spans 15 residues. Here the CDR3 reads CASSLSGGFSYEQYF. CDR3 nucleotides: TGTGCCAGCAGCTTATCCGGGGGGTTCTCCTACGAGCAGTACTTC.

The chain is built from TRBV4-1 and TRBJ1-2; the D gene is possibly TRBD1 (6 bases). Germline CDR1 and CDR2: MGHRA and YSYEKL. The CDR3 loop spans 13 amino acids. V gave up 6 bases and J gave up 4 bases, with 12 bases separating them. DNA for the CDR3: TGCGCCAGCAGGCCGCAGGGGACCTATGGCTACACCTTC. This encodes CASRPQGTYGYTF.

The chain joins TRBV19 to TRBJ2-6; D gene ambiguous. The CDR3 is 13 residues long. The germline gives CDR1 LNHDA, CDR2 SQIVND (reference sequence). V lost 6 bases and J lost 0, with 3 bases in between. CDR3 DNA: TGTGCCAGTAGGAGCTCTGGGGCCAACGTCCTGACTTTC. This sequence encodes CASRSSGANVLTF.

This clone appeared a few times. This chain uses TRBV23-1 with TRBJ2-7, with no clear D. TRBV23-1 is an ORF for which the function is uncertain. CDR3 length: 16 amino acids. Trimming stripped 0 bases from V and 2 bases from J, with 14 bases between. CDR3 sequence (DNA): TGCGCCAGCAGTCAATCGATATCTAGACTGGCCTACGAGCAGTACTTC. This codes for CASSQSISRLAYEQYF.

Only a few counts were recorded for this clone. The V and J genes are TRBV14 and TRBJ2-7; D call uncertain. The germline V gene has CDR1 SGHDN and CDR2 FVKESK. The CDR3 has 13 residues. V was shortened by 1 base and J by 2 bases, with 6 bases between the two germline ends. CDR3 residues: CASSQGLPYEQYF. The CDR3 DNA sequence: TGTGCCAGCAGCCAAGGTCTTCCCTACGAGCAGTACTTC.

The chain carries TRBV5-8 and TRBJ2-7; maybe TRBD1 (5 bases). Trimming cost V 1 base and J 5 bases, with 13 bases left between them. CDR3 length: 14 residues. Germline lookup yields CDR1 SGHTS and CDR2 YDEGEE. The CDR3 protein is CASSLYQGPHEQYF. CDR3 bases: TGTGCCAGCAGCTTGTATCAGGGTCCCCACGAGCAGTACTTC.

The chain couples TRBV7-2 to TRBJ2-2; tentatively, D is TRBD2 (6 bases). Trimming left V 2 bases short and J 1 base short, with 11 bases between. Germline lookup yields CDR1 SGHTA and CDR2 FQGNSA. The CDR3 is made up of 16 amino acids. The CDR3 is CASSLWRGRNTGELFF. Here the CDR3 DNA reads TGTGCCAGCAGCTTATGGCGGGGCAGGAACACCGGGGAGCTGTTTTTT.

On this clone itself: The sample contains more than one DNA sequence encoding this CDR3. V gene TRBV7-2 combines with J gene TRBJ2-3; 8 nucleotides line up with TRBD1. The CDR3 sequence is 14 residues long. The ends lost 3 bases at V and 1 base at J; junction bases unmatched: 0. The germline CDR1 and CDR2 sequences are SGHTA and FQGNSA. The CDR3 here is CASSLGQGTDTQYF. The CDR3, as DNA: TGTGCCAGCAGCTTGGGACAGGGCACAGATACGCAGTATTTT.

J is TRBJ2-3 and V is TRBV6-2 or TRBV6-3; a weak D match, TRBD1 (6 bases). This CDR3 spans 14 amino acids. Germline CDR1 is MNHEY and CDR2 is SVGEGT. The ends were cut back, 5 bases at V and 3 bases at J, with 12 bases in the middle. CDR3 sequence: CASSPNRATDTQYF. In DNA, the CDR3 is TGTGCCAGCAGTCCCAACAGGGCGACAGATACGCAGTATTTT.

The genes are TRBV7-2 and TRBJ1-1; 9 bases line up with TRBD1. Unmatched junction bases numbered 6, after V lost 5 bases and J lost 2 bases. In germline, CDR1 is SGHTA, CDR2 FQGNSA. CDR3 length: 15 amino acids. Here the CDR3 reads CASSITGQGNTEAFF. CDR3 bases: TGTGCCAGCAGCATCACGGGACAGGGCAACACTGAAGCTTTCTTT.

This clone was observed a few times. The chain joins TRBV5-6 to TRBJ1-5; D perhaps matches TRBD1 (5 bases). CDR1 and CDR2 from the germline V gene are SGHDT and YYEEEE. The CDR3 length is 16 residues. Trimming took off 1 base at V and 3 bases at J, with 14 bases between the two ends. The chain's CDR3 is CASSLRRDSNNQPQHF. CDR3 in DNA: TGTGCCAGCAGCTTGAGGCGAGACAGCAACAATCAGCCCCAGCATTTT.

CDR3 sequence reads: CASSLRDTQYF. The CDR3 DNA sequence: TGTGCCAGCAGCCTCCGGGACACCCAGTACTTC. The rearrangement joins TRBV7-9 to TRBJ2-7; tentative D call: TRBD1 (6 bases). The germline V gene encodes CDR1 SEHNR and CDR2 FQNEAQ (reference sequence). The CDR3 is 11 residues long. Deletions cut 5 bases from V and 10 bases from J, with 12 bases between.

The V gene is TRBV11-1, the J gene TRBJ2-1, with TRBD2 identical over 10 bases. V dropped 3 bases and J dropped 10; count of bases not matched to a gene: 9. The CDR3 sequence is 15 residues long. In germline, CDR1 is SGHAT, CDR2 FQDESV (reference sequence). As DNA, the CDR3 is TGTGCCAGCAGCTTTACTTGGTTAGCGGGGGGCGAGCAGTTCTTC. Translating it yields CASSFTWLAGGEQFF.

This chain uses TRBV27 with TRBJ1-2; TRBD1 aligns across 9 bases. The CDR3 totals 18 residues. J gave up 3 bases and V 5 bases, and 16 bases lay outside the gene matches. The V gene's germline CDR1 is MNHEY and CDR2 SMNVEV (reference sequence). In nucleotides, the CDR3 is TGTGCCAGCAGTATATATCGGGGACAGGGAGCGTTTGACTATGGCTACACCTTC. It is translated as CASSIYRGQGAFDYGYTF.

V gene TRBV7-2 combines with J gene TRBJ1-2, with D possibly being TRBD1 (5 bases). CDR1 is SGHTA and CDR2 is FQGNSA in the germline V gene. V was clipped by 1 base and J by 4 bases, with 10 bases between them. The CDR3 is made up of 14 amino acids. The CDR3 sequence is CASSLEQGLYGYTF. For the CDR3, the DNA is TGTGCCAGCAGCTTAGAGCAGGGACTCTATGGCTACACCTTC.

The CDR3 here is CASSLDRGTYEQYF. In nucleotides, the CDR3 is TGTGCCAGCAGTTTAGACAGGGGAACCTACGAGCAGTACTTC. J is TRBJ2-7 and V is TRBV28, with TRBD1 matching over 8 bases. The CDR3 sequence is 14 residues long. CDR1 and CDR2 (germline): MDHEN, SYDVKM. The trim removed 2 bases at V and 2 bases at J, leaving 2 bases unmatched.

V gene TRBV24-1 combines with J gene TRBJ1-3; D uncertain. The CDR3 totals 13 residues. V lost 5 bases and J lost 6, with 10 bases in between. Germline-derived CDR1 and CDR2 are KGHDR and SFDVKD. CDR3 residues: CATSAATVNTIYF. The CDR3 bases are TGTGCCACCAGTGCCGCTACAGTAAACACCATATATTTT.

The chain combines TRBV3-1 (or the pseudogene TRBV3-2) with TRBJ1-6; 9 bases match TRBD1. Per the germline V gene, CDR1 is LGHDT and CDR2 is YNNKEL (reference sequence). The CDR3 runs 14 residues. Losses at the gene ends were 5 bases for V and 7 bases for J; bases not matched to a gene: 3. The CDR3 bases are TGTGCCAGCAGCGCGACAGGGGGGAATTCACCCCTCCACTTT. It specifies CASSATGGNSPLHF.

The CDR3 sequence is CASGPRGRYYEQYF. CDR3 nucleotides: TGTGCTAGTGGTCCTCGAGGGAGATACTACGAGCAGTACTTC. The gene calls are TRBV12-5 and TRBJ2-7; tentatively, D is TRBD2 (5 bases). The V end lost 5 bases, the J end lost 3 bases, and 14 bases lay between the germline ends. CDR1 is LGHNT, CDR2 FRNRAP, per germline. This CDR3 contains 14 residues.

The genes are TRBV7-9 and TRBJ2-4; possibly TRBD1 for D (6 bases). Per germline, CDR1 SEHNR and CDR2 FQNEAQ (reference sequence). This CDR3 spans 14 amino acids. The V end was cut by 7 bases, the J end by 4 bases, with 14 bases between. CDR3 in DNA: TGTGCCAGCACCCCAGTCAGGGGAAAAAACATTCAGTACTTC. This sequence encodes CASTPVRGKNIQYF.

V is TRBV10-3 and J is TRBJ1-3, with TRBD1 matching 7 bases. There are 17 residues in the CDR3. V was clipped by 4 bases and J by 4 bases; unmatched bases: 13. In germline, CDR1 is ENHRY, CDR2 SYGVKD. The CDR3 coding sequence is TGTGCCATCAGTGCCCCGGGACAGCTGGTTGAGGGAAACACCATATATTTT. Protein sequence: CAISAPGQLVEGNTIYF.